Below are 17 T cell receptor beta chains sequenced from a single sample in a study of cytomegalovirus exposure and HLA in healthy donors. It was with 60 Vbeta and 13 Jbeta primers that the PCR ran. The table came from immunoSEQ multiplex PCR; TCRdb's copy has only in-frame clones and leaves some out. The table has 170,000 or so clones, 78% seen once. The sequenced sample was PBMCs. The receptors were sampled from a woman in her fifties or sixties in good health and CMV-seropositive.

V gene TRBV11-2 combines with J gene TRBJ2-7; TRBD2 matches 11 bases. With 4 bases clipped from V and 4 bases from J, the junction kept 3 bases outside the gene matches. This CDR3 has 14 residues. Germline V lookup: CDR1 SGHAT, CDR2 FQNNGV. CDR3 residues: CASSSTSGAYEQYF. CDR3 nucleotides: TGTGCCAGCAGCTCGACTAGCGGGGCTTACGAGCAGTACTTC.

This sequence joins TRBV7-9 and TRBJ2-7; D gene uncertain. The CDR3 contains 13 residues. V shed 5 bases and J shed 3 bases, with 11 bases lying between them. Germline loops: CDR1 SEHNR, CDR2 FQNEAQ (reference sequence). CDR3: CASSPAGFYEQYF. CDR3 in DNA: TGTGCCAGCAGCCCAGCAGGATTCTACGAGCAGTACTTC.

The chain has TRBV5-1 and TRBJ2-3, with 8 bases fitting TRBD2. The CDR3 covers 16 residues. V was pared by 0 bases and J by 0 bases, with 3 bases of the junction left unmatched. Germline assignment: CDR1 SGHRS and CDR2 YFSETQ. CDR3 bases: TGCGCCAGCAGCTTGGAAAGCGGGGGAAGCACAGATACGCAGTATTTT. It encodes CASSLESGGSTDTQYF.

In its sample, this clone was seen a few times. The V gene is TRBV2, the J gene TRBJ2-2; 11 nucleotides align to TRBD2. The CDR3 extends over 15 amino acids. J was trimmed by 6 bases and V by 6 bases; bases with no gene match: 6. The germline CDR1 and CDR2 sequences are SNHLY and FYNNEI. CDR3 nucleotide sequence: TGTGCCAGCAGGGGGACTAGCGGTCCCGCCGGGGAGCTGTTTTTT. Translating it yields CASRGTSGPAGELFF. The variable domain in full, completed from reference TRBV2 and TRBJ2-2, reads EPEVTQTPSHQVTQMGQEVILRCVPISNHLYFYWYRQILGQKVEFLVSFYNNEISEKSEIFDDQFSVERPDGSNFTLKIRSTKLEDSAMYFCASRGTSGPAGELFFGEGSRLTVL.

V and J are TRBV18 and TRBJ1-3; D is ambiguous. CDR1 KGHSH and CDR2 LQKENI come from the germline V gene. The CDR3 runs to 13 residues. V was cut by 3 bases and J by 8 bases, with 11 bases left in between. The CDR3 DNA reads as TGTGCCAGCTCACCCTCTGACGGGGACACCATATATTTT. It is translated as CASSPSDGDTIYF.

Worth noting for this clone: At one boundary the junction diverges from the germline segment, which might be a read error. CDR3 in DNA: TGCGCCAGCAGCTTGGGCAGGGCCCCCTCTGGGGCCAACGGCCTGACTTTC. Residues: CASSLGRAPSGANGLTF. The chain carries TRBV5-1 and TRBJ2-6; maybe TRBD1 (5 bases). The germline gives CDR1 SGHRS, CDR2 YFSETQ. The CDR3 is made up of 17 amino acids.

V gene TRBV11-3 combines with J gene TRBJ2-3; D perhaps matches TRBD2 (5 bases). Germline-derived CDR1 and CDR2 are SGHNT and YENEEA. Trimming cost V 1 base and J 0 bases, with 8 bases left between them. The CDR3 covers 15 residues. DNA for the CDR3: TGTGCCAGCAGCTTAGGTAGGGAGAGCACAGATACGCAGTATTTT. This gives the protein CASSLGRESTDTQYF.

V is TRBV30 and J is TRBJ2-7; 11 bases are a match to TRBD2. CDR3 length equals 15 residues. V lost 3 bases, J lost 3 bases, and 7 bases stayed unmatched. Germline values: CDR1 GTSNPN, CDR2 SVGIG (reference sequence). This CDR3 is CAWSPGLAGIYEQYF. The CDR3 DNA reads TGTGCCTGGAGCCCCGGACTAGCGGGCATCTACGAGCAGTACTTC.

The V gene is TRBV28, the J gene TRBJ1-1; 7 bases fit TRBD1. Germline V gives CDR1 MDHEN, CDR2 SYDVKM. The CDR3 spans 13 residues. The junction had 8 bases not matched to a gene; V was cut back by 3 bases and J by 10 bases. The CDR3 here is CASSFEGDSGAFF. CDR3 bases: TGTGCCAGCAGTTTCGAGGGGGACAGCGGAGCTTTCTTT.

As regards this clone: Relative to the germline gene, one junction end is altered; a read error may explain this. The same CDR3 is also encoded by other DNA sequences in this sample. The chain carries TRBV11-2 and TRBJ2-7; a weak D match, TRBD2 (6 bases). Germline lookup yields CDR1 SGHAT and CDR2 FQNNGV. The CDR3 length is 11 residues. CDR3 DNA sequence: TGCGCCAGCAGCTCCGGGGGAGGACTGTACTTC. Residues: CASSSGGGLYF.

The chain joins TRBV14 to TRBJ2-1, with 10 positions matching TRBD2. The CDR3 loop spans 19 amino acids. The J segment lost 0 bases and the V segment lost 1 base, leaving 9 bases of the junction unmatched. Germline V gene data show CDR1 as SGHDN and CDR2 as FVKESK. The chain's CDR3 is CASSQVTGPSGSSYNEQFF. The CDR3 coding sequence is TGTGCCAGCAGCCAAGTCACCGGCCCTAGCGGGAGCTCCTACAATGAGCAGTTCTTC.

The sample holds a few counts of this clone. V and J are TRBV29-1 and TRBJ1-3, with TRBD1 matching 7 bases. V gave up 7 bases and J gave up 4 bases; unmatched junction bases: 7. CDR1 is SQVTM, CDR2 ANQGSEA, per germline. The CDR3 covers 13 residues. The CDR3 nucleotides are TGCAGCGCGACAGGGAATGACGGAAACACCATATATTTT. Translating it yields CSATGNDGNTIYF.

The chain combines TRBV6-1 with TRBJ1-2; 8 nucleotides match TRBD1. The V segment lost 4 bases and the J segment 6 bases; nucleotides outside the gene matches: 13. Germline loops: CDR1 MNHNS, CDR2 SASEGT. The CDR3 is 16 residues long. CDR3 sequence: CASSAMGGRGHHGYTF. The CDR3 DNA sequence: TGTGCCAGCAGTGCTATGGGTGGCAGGGGGCATCATGGCTACACCTTC.

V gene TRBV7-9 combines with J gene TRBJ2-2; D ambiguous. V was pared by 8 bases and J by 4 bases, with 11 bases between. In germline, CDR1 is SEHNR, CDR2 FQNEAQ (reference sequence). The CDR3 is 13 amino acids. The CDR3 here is CASLTKSTGELFF. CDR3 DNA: TGTGCCAGCCTTACAAAGTCCACCGGGGAGCTGTTTTTT.

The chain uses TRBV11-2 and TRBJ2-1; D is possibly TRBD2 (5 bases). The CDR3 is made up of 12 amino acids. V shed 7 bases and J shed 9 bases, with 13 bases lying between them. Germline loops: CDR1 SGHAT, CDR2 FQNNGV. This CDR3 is CASNQEVSEQFF. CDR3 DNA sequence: TGTGCCAGCAACCAGGAGGTGAGTGAGCAGTTCTTC.

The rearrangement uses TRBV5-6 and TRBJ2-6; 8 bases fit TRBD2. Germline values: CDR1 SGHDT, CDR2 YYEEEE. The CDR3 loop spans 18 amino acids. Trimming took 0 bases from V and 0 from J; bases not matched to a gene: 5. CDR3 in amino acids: CASSLEPGGSSGANVLTF. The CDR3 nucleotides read TGTGCCAGCAGCTTGGAGCCGGGGGGGAGCTCTGGGGCCAACGTCCTGACTTTC.

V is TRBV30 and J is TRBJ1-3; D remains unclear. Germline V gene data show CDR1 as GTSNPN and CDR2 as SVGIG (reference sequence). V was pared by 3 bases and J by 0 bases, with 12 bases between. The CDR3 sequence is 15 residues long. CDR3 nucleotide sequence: TGTGCCTGGAGCGGGGTGGGGAGCTCTGGAAACACCATATATTTT. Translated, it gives CAWSGVGSSGNTIYF.